This TCR beta chain stems from a study of CD8 T cells in Susac syndrome. Sequencing of TCR beta was performed on blood CD8+ and CD4+ T cells. Bulk CD8+ and CD4+ cells came from magnetic negative isolation; CD8+ TEMRA by FACS. CDR3 length equals 15 residues. V gave up 4 bases and J gave up 8 bases; unmatched junction bases: 10. Germline loops: CDR1 LGHDT, CDR2 YNNKEL (reference sequence). RNA in amounts of about 0.5 to 1 ug was reverse transcribed with random hexamers. Amplification of TCR beta CDR3 used immunoSEQ multiplex PCR across 54 Vbeta and 13 Jbeta. TCRdb reprocessed the immunoSEQ multiplex PCR reads with MiXCR, giving one entry per CDR3 protein. This table holds 90,000 to 110,000 distinct CDR3 sequences, roughly 97% found once.

The rearrangement joins TRBV3-1 to TRBJ2-1; 8 bases match TRBD2. The origin of this receptor is a human donor in good health. Source material: CD4+ T cells from PBMCs. The CDR3 reads CASSRSGKVFDEQFF. The CDR3 DNA follows: TGTGCCAGCAGCCGTAGCGGGAAGGTTTTTGATGAGCAGTTCTTC.